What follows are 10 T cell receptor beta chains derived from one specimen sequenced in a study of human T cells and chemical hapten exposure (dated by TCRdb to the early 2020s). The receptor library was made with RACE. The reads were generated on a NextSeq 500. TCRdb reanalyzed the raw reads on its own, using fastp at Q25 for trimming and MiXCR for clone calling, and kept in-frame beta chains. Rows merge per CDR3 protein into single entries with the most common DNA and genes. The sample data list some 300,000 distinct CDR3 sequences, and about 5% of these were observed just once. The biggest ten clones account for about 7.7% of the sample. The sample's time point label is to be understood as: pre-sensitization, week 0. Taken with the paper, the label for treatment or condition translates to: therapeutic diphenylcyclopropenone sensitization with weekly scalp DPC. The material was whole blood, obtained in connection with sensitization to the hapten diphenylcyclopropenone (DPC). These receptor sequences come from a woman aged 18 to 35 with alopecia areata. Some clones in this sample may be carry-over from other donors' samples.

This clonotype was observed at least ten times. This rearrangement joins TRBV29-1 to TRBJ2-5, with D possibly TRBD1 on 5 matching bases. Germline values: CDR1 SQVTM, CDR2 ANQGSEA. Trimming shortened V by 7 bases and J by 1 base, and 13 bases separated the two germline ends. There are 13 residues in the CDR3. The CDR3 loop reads CSALDSRQETQYF. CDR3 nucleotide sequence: TGCAGCGCCCTAGACAGCCGCCAAGAGACCCAGTACTTC.

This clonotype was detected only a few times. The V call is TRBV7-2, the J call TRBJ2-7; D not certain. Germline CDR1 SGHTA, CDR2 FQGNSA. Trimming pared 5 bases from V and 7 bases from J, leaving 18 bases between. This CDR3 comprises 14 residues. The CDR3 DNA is TGTGCCAGCAGCCCCTCGACCCTTACCGGGGAGCAGTACTTC. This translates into CASSPSTLTGEQYF.

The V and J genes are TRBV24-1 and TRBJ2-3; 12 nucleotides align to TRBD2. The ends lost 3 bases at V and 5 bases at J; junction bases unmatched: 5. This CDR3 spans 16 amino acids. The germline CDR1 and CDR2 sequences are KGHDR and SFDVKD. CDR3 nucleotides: TGTGCCACCAGTGATGAGGGACTAGCGGGCTTAGATACGCAGTATTTT. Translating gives CATSDEGLAGLDTQYF.

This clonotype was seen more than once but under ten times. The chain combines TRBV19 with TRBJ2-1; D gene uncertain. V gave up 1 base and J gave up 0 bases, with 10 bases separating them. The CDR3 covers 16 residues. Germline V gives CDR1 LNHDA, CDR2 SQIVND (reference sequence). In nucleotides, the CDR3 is TGTGCCAGTAGTATAGTCGACGGCCGCTCCTACAATGAGCAGTTCTTC. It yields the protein CASSIVDGRSYNEQFF.

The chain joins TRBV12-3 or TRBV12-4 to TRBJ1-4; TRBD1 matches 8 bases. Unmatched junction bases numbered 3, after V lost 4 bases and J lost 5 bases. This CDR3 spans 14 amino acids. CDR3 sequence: CASSWTGMNEKLFF. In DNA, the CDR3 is TGTGCCAGCAGTTGGACAGGGATGAATGAAAAACTGTTTTTT.

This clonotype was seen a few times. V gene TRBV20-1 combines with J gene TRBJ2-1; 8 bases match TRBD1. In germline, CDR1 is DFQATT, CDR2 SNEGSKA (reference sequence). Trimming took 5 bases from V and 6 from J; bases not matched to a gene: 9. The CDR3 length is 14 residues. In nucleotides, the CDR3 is TGCAGTGCTTCGGACAGGGCTCTGGGCAATGAGCAGTTCTTC. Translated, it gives CSASDRALGNEQFF.

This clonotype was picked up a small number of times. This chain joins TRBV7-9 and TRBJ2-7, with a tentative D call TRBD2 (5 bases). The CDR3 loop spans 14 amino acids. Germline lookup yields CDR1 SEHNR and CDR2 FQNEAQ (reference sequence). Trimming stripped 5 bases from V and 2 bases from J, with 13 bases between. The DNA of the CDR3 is TGTGCCAGCAGCGTCGGGATCTTAACCTACGAGCAGTACTTC. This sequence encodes CASSVGILTYEQYF.

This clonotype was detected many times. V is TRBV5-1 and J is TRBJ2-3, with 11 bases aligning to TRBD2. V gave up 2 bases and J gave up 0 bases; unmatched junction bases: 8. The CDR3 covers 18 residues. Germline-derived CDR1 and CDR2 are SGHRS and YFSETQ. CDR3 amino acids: CASSFLAGGRSSTDTQYF. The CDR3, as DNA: TGCGCCAGCAGCTTCCTAGCGGGGGGCCGGTCCAGCACAGATACGCAGTATTTT.

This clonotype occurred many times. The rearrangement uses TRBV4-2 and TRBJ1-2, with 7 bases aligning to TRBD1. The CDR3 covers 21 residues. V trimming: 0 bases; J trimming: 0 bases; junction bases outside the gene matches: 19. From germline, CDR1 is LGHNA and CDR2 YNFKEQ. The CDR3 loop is CASSQENAIWGQTSSNYGYTF. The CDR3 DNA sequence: TGTGCCAGCAGCCAAGAAAATGCAATATGGGGACAGACTTCTTCTAACTATGGCTACACCTTC.

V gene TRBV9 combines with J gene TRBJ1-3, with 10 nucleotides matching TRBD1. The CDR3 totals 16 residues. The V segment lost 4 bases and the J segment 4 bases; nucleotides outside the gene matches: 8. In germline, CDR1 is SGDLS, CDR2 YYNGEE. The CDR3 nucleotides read TGTGCCAGCAGCCCCCGACAGGGGGCGAGGGGAAACACCATATATTTT. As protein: CASSPRQGARGNTIYF.